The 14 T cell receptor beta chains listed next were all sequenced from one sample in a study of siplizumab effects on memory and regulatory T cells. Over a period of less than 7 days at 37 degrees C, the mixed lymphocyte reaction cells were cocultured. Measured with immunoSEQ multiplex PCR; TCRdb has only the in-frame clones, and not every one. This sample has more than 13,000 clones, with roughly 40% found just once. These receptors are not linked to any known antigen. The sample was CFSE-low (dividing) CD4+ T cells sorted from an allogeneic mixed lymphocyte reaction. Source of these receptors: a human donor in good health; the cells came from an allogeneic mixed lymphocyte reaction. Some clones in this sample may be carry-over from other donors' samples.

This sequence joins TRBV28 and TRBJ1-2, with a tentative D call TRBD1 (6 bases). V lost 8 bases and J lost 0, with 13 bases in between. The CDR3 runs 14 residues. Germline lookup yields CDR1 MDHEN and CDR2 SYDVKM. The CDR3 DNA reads TGTGCCAGCTCGGGGGGGGCAGCTAACTATGGCTACACCTTC. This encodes CASSGGAANYGYTF.

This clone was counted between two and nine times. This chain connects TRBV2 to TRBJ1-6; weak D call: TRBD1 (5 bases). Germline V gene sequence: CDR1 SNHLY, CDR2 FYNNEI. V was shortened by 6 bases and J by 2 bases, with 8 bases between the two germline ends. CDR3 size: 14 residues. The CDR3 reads CASRDNAYNSPLHF. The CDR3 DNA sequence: TGTGCCAGCAGGGACAATGCCTATAATTCACCCCTCCACTTT.

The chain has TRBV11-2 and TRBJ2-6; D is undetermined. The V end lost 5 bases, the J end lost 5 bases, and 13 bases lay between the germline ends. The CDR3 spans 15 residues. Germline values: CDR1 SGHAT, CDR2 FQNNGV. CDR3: CASSPTEVRANVLTF. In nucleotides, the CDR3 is TGTGCCAGCAGCCCCACAGAGGTAAGGGCCAACGTCCTGACTTTC.

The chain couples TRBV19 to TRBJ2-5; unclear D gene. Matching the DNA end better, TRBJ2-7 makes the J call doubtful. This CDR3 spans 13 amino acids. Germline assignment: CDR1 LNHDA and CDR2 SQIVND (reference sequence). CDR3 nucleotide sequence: TGTGCCAGTATCGACAATTCTGGCTACGAGCAGTACTTC. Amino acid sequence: CASIDNSGYEQYF.

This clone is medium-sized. The CDR3 nucleotides are TGTGCCAGCAGCTTGGGGCTAGCGGGAAGGTACGAGCAGTACTTC. This translates into CASSLGLAGRYEQYF. The chain joins TRBV5-6 to TRBJ2-7; the match to TRBD2 covers 9 bases. After removal of 0 bases from V and 4 bases from J, the junction contained 5 bases not matched to a gene. Germline loops: CDR1 SGHDT, CDR2 YYEEEE. This CDR3 is 15 amino acids long. The full variable domain, in which reference TRBV5-6 and TRBJ2-7 provide the parts outside the CDR3, is DAGVTQSPTHLIKTRGQQVTLRCSPKSGHDTVSWYQQALGQGPQFIFQYYEEEERQRGNFPDRFSGHQFPNYSSELNVNALLLGDSALYLCASSLGLAGRYEQYFGPGTRLTVT.

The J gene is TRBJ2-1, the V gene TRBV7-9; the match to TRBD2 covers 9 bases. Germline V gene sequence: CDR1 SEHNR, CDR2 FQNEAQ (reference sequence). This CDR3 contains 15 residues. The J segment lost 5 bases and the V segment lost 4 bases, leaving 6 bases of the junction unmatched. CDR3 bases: TGTGCCAGCAGCTCCGGGACTAGCAGGAACAATGAGCAGTTCTTC. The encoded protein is CASSSGTSRNNEQFF.

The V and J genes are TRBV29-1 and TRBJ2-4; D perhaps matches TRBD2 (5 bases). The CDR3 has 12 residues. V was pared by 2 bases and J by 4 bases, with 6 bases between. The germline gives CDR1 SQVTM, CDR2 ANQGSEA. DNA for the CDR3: TGCAGCGTTGAACGCGGGAAAAACATTCAGTACTTC. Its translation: CSVERGKNIQYF.

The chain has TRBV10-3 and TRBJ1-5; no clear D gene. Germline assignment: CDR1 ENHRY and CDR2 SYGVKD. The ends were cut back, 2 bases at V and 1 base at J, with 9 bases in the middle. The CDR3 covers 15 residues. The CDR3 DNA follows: TGTGCCATCAGTGAGGCGGGTGCGAGCAATCAGCCCCAGCATTTT. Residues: CAISEAGASNQPQHF.

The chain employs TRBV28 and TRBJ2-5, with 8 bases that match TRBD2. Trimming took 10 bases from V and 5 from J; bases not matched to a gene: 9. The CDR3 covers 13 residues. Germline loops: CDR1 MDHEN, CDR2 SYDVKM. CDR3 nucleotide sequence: TGTGCCATAGCGCGGGGGGCGGGGGAGACCCAGTACTTC. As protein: CAIARGAGETQYF.

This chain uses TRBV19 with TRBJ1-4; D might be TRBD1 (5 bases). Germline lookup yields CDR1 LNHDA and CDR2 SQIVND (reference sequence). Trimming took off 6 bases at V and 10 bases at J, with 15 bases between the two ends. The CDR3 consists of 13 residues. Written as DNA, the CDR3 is TGTGCCAGTAGCTATGGAGGGACGGGAAAACTGTTTTTT. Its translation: CASSYGGTGKLFF.

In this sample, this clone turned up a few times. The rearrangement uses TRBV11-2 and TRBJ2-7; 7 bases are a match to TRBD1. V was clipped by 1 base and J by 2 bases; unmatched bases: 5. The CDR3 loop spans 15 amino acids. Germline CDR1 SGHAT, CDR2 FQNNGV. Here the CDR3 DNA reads TGTGCCAGCAGCTTAGCGGCAGGGGGACCCTACGAGCAGTACTTC. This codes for CASSLAAGGPYEQYF. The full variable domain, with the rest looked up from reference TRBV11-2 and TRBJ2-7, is EAGVAQSPRYKIIEKRQSVAFWCNPISGHATLYWYQQILGQGPKLLIQFQNNGVVDDSQLPKDRFSAERLKGVDSTLKIQPAKLEDSAVYLCASSLAAGGPYEQYFGPGTRLTVT.

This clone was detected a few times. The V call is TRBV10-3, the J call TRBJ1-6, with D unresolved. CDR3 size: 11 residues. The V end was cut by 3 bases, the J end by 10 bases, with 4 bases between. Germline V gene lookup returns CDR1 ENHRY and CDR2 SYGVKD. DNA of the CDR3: TGTGCCATCAGTGATGGGTCACCCCTCCACTTT. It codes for CAISDGSPLHF.

CDR3 amino acids: CASSFLRGPVEQYF. CDR3 coding DNA: TGTGCCAGCAGCTTCTTAAGGGGGCCCGTCGAGCAGTACTTC. The chain links TRBV5-6 to TRBJ2-7; the match to TRBD1 covers 7 bases. CDR3 size: 14 residues. From germline, CDR1 is SGHDT and CDR2 YYEEEE. Trimming at V came to 2 bases and at J to 6 bases, leaving 8 bases not matched to a gene.

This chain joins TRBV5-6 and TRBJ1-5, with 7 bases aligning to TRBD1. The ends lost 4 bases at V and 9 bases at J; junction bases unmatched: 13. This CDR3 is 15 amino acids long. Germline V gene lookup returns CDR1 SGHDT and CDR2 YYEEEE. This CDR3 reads CASSRGRGGLVPQHF. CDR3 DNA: TGTGCCAGCAGCCGCGGTAGAGGGGGCCTCGTGCCCCAGCATTTT.